These 2 T cell receptor beta chains were sequenced from one sample in a study of metastatic and nonmetastatic thyroid tumors. TCRdb re-called clones via MiXCR from the PCR reads. Among about 21,000 clones listed, about 16% were seen once. Patients were all untreated before their thyroid surgery. The sequenced sample was blood. The receptors stem from a male donor with papillary thyroid cancer or a benign thyroid nodule (not recorded which). Some clones in this sample may be carry-over from other donors' samples.

The chain recombines TRBV12-3 or TRBV12-4 with TRBJ2-7, with D possibly matching TRBD1 (6 bases). The CDR3 loop spans 14 amino acids. V dropped 1 base and J dropped 1 base, with 8 bases sitting between them. CDR3 loop: CASSLDRVSYEQYF. CDR3 nucleotides: TGTGCCAGCAGTTTAGACAGGGTATCCTACGAGCAGTACTTC.

Sample share makes this clone medium-sized. V is TRBV13 and J is TRBJ2-1, with 12 bases fitting TRBD2. The CDR3 is 18 residues long. From germline, CDR1 is PRHDT and CDR2 FYEKMQ (reference sequence). The J segment lost 7 bases and the V segment lost 4 bases, leaving 14 bases of the junction unmatched. This chain's CDR3 is CASSWRLAGGLFWNEQFF. CDR3 in DNA: TGTGCCAGCAGCTGGAGGCTAGCGGGAGGGCTGTTCTGGAATGAGCAGTTCTTC.